The entry below gives a single TCR beta chain sequence along with its context. The CDR3 runs to 13 residues. Looked up from germline, CDR1 is MNHEY and CDR2 is SVGAGI. V shed 6 bases and J shed 5 bases, with 13 bases lying between them. This sample was included in a study of blood T cell repertoires in COVID-19. TCRdb's table, derived via immunoSEQ multiplex PCR, lists solely in-frame clones and lacks some. The sample yields about 150,000 clones, 65% to 85% seen once. Sample: peripheral blood. The chain is built from TRBV6-5 and TRBJ2-5; D is perhaps TRBD1 (6 bases). This receptor was identified in a man aged 45-65 years with active or convalescent COVID-19. The CDR3 loop is CASSRGRMETQYF. CDR3 sequence (DNA): TGTGCCAGCAGCAGGGGTCGTATGGAGACCCAGTACTTC.